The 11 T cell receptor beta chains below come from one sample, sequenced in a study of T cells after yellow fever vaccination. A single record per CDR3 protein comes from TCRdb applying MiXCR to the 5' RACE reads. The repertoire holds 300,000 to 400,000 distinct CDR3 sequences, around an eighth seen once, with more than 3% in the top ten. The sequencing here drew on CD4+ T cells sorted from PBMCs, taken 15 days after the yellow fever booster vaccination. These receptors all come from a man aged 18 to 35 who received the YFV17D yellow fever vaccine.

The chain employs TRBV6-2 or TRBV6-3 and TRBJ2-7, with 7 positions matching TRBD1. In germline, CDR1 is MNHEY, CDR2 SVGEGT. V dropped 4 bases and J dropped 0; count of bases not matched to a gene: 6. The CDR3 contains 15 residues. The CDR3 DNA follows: TGTGCCAGCAGTTCCCCAGGGGGTTTCTCCTACGAGCAGTACTTC. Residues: CASSSPGGFSYEQYF.

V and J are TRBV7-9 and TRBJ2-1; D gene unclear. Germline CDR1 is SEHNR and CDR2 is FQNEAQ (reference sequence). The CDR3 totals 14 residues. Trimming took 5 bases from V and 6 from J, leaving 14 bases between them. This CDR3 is CASSARRTVNEQFF. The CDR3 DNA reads TGTGCCAGCAGCGCAAGACGGACGGTCAATGAGCAGTTCTTC.

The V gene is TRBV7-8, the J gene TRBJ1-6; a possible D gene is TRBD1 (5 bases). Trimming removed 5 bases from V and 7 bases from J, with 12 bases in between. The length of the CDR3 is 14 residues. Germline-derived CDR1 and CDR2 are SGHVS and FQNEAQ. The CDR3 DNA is TGTGCCAGCAGCGAACGACAGTGGAATTCACCCCTCCACTTT. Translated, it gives CASSERQWNSPLHF.

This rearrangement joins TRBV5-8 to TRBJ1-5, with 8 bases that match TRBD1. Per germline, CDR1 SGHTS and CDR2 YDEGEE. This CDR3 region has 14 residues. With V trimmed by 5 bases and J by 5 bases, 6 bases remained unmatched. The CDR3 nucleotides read TGTGCCAGCAGTACGGGACAGGCATATCAGCCCCAGCATTTT. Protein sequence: CASSTGQAYQPQHF.

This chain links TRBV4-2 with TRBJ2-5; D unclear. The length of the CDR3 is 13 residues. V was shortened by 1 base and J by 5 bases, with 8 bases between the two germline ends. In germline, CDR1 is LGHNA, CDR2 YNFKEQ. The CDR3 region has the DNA TGTGCCAGCAGCCAAGGGAGAAGTGAGACCCAGTACTTC. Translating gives CASSQGRSETQYF.

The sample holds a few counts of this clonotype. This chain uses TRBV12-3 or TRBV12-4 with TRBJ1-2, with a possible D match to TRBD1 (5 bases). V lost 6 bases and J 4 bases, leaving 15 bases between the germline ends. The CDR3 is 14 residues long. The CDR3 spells CASSRSGVGYGYTF. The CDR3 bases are TGTGCCAGCAGCCGATCGGGGGTCGGCTATGGCTACACCTTC.

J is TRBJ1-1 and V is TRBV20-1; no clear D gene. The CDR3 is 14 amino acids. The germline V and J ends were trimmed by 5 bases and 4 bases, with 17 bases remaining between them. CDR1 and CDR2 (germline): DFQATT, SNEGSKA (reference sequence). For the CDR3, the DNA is TGCAGTGCTCCGGGCGCCAGGTTGCTCACTGAAGCTTTCTTT. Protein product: CSAPGARLLTEAFF.

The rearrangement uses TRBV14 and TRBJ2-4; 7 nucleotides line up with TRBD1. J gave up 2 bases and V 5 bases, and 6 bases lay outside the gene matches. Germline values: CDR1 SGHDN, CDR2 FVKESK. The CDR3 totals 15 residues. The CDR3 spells CASSEQGSTKNIQYF. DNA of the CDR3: TGTGCCAGCAGCGAACAGGGGAGTACCAAAAACATTCAGTACTTC.

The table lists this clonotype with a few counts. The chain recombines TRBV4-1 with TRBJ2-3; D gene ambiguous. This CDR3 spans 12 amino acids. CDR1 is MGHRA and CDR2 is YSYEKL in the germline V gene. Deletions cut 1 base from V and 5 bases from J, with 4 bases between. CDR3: CASSQVGDTQYF. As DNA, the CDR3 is TGCGCCAGCAGCCAAGTAGGAGATACGCAGTATTTT.

DNA of the CDR3: TGCGCCAGCAGCCAAGATTCCCTAGCCAAAAACATTCAGTACTTC. This gives the protein CASSQDSLAKNIQYF. This chain uses TRBV4-1 with TRBJ2-4; D gene ambiguous. Trimming shortened V by 0 bases and J by 0 bases, and 6 bases separated the two germline ends. Per the germline V gene, CDR1 is MGHRA and CDR2 is YSYEKL. The CDR3 is 15 amino acids.

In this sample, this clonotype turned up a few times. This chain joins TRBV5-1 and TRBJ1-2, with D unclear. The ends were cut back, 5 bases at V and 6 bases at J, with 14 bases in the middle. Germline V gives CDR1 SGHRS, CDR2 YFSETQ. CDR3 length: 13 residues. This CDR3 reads CASRAVSAHGYTF. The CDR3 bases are TGCGCCAGCAGGGCGGTCTCAGCGCATGGCTACACCTTC. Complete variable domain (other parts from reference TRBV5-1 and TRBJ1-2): KAGVTQTPRYLIKTRGQQVTLSCSPISGHRSVSWYQQTPGQGLQFLFEYFSETQRNKGNFPGRFSGRQFSNSRSEMNVSTLELGDSALYLCASRAVSAHGYTFGSGTRLTVV.